Described below is a single T cell receptor beta chain sequence and its context. Produced via immunoSEQ multiplex PCR; TCRdb's table is partial and in-frame only. The table shows approximately 300,000 clones, with 80% occurring only once. The germline V gene has CDR1 DFQATT and CDR2 SNEGSKA (reference sequence). This CDR3 region has 11 residues. Trimming shortened V by 7 bases and J by 0 bases, and 6 bases separated the two germline ends. The entry originates in a study of cytotoxic CD8 clonotypes in ibrutinib-treated CLL. This receptor was identified in a human donor with chronic lymphocytic leukemia. The specimen was PBMCs, collected before ibrutinib treatment. This sequence joins TRBV20-1 and TRBJ1-1; D uncertain. The CDR3, as DNA: TGCAGTGGGCCGTTGAACACTGAAGCTTTCTTT. Amino acids: CSGPLNTEAFF.